This T cell receptor beta chain was sequenced for a study of PD-1 blockade in classical Hodgkin lymphoma. The study's findings and limits: Newly diagnosed patients had baseline TCR diversity that was reportedly lower than that of healthy donors.

Only in-frame clones appear in the TCRdb table, and some are missing; sequencing was by immunoSEQ multiplex PCR. The sample holds approximately 14,000 clones; 91% are singletons and the top ten take approximately 6.2%. Time point here: newly diagnosed, previously untreated cHL patient sample. PBMCs, once thawed, yielded CD8+ T cells isolated by magnetic negative selection. Untreated, newly diagnosed classical Hodgkin lymphoma PBMCs served for comparison. Trimming removed 0 bases at V and 8 bases at J, with 15 bases between. This CDR3 has 15 residues. CDR1 is SGDLS and CDR2 is YYNGEE in the germline V gene. On this clone itself: Its specificity is unknown.

The J gene is TRBJ2-1, the V gene TRBV9; D is ambiguous. The sequenced sample consisted of CD8+ T cells from blood. The receptor was derived from a human donor with classical Hodgkin lymphoma. CDR3 nucleotide sequence: TGTGCCAGCAGCGTAGAGGGAAGGGTGGAAGATGAGCAGTTCTTC. It translates to CASSVEGRVEDEQFF.